This T cell receptor (beta chain) was obtained from a study of immune evolution from preneoplasia to lung adenocarcinoma. As for this clone: Its specificity is unknown.

Generated by immunoSEQ multiplex PCR, the TCRdb table keeps only in-frame clones and is missing some. This sample has some 21,000 clones, with over 70% found just once. Patients had resection in Japan or China between about 2013 and 2018. The CDR3 is 14 amino acids. Unmatched junction bases numbered 6, after V lost 4 bases and J lost 1 base. Germline CDR1 GTSNPN, CDR2 SVGIG (reference sequence). Study outcomes and limitations: Later-stage lesions seemingly showed higher T cell density and diversity than normal lung. T cell clonality was higher in KRAS-mutant than EGFR-mutant or wild-type nodules. Top clone share appeared to fall from AAH through AIS, MIA, adenocarcinoma.

Material: FFPE invasive lung adenocarcinoma tissue. The receptor was derived from a person aged 55 to 75 with lung adenocarcinoma. This chain joins TRBV30 and TRBJ2-5, with 7 bases fitting TRBD2. The CDR3 sequence: CAWKLAGSQETQYF. The CDR3, as DNA: TGTGCCTGGAAGTTAGCGGGCAGCCAAGAGACCCAGTACTTC.